These T cell receptor beta chains were read from a single sample in a study of T cell repertoires in cytomegalovirus infection. TCRdb called the reads again in MiXCR, with one record for every CDR3 protein. The data show some 180,000 distinct CDR3 sequences, about a sixth seen once. Sequenced input: CD8+ T cells from PBMCs. These receptors came from a human donor in good health (CMV status not recorded). Some clones in this sample may be carry-over from other donors' samples. Each CDR3 is given with its conserved first and last residue. D genes are given only for firm matches. A row's size may be missing; if present it is once, few, many or a size class.

clone_size: NA
d_call: TRBD2
j_call: TRBJ2-7
v_call: TRBV7-2
cdr3_nt: TGTGCCAGCAGCGTGACTAGCGATGACTTCTACGAGCAGTACTTC
cdr3_aa: CASSVTSDDFYEQYF

clone_size: few
d_call: NA
j_call: TRBJ1-1
v_call: TRBV12-3/TRBV12-4
cdr3_nt: TGTGCCAGCAGGGGGCCGGACACTGAAGCTTTCTTT
cdr3_aa: CASRGPDTEAFF

clone_size: few
d_call: TRBD2
j_call: TRBJ2-3
v_call: TRBV27
cdr3_nt: TGTGCCAGCAGCCGCAGACTAGCCTCCCTCGCAGATACGCAGTATTTT
cdr3_aa: CASSRRLASLADTQYF

clone_size: NA
d_call: NA
j_call: TRBJ1-2
v_call: TRBV6-2/TRBV6-3
cdr3_nt: TGTGCCAGCAGCTCGGAACGGGCTAACTATGGCTACACCTTC
cdr3_aa: CASSSERANYGYTF

clone_size: few
d_call: NA
j_call: TRBJ2-7
v_call: TRBV6-2/TRBV6-3
cdr3_nt: TGTGCCAGCAGTTCCGAACCACTAGGGCCGCGATACGAGCAGTACTTC
cdr3_aa: CASSSEPLGPRYEQYF

clone_size: NA
d_call: TRBD1
j_call: TRBJ1-1
v_call: TRBV28
cdr3_nt: TGTGCCAGCAGTAGCCGGGACAGGGGGGACACTGAAGCTTTCTTT
cdr3_aa: CASSSRDRGDTEAFF

clone_size: NA
d_call: TRBD1
j_call: TRBJ2-7
v_call: TRBV19
cdr3_nt: TGTGCCAGTAGGGACAGGGGACCAGAGGAAGAGCAGTACTTC
cdr3_aa: CASRDRGPEEEQYF

clone_size: few
d_call: NA
j_call: TRBJ2-1
v_call: TRBV2
cdr3_nt: TGTGCCAGCAGGGACTGGGGGGTTGGCGATGAGCAGTTCTTC
cdr3_aa: CASRDWGVGDEQFF

clone_size: NA
d_call: TRBD1
j_call: TRBJ2-2
v_call: TRBV7-9
cdr3_nt: TGTGCCAGCAGCCCGACAGGGGGCGCCGCCGGGGAGCTGTTTTTT
cdr3_aa: CASSPTGGAAGELFF

clone_size: few
d_call: NA
j_call: TRBJ2-7
v_call: TRBV7-9
cdr3_nt: TGTGCCAGCAGCCCAGCAATGGCGGACGAGCAGTACTTC
cdr3_aa: CASSPAMADEQYF

clone_size: NA
d_call: TRBD2
j_call: TRBJ2-7
v_call: TRBV28
cdr3_nt: TGTGCCAGCAGTTCCCCCGGGAGCGGGGGTTTTACCTCCTACGAGCAGTACTTC
cdr3_aa: CASSSPGSGGFTSYEQYF

clone_size: many
d_call: TRBD1
j_call: TRBJ1-5
v_call: TRBV7-2
cdr3_nt: TGTGCCAGCAGCCCAGGGGGAGGGAATCAGCCCCAGCATTTT
cdr3_aa: CASSPGGGNQPQHF

clone_size: NA
d_call: NA
j_call: TRBJ1-1
v_call: TRBV6-2/TRBV6-3
cdr3_nt: TGTGCCAGCAGTACTAGGGGGGACCTCAACACTGAAGCTTTCTTT
cdr3_aa: CASSTRGDLNTEAFF

clone_size: many
d_call: NA
j_call: TRBJ2-4
v_call: TRBV28
cdr3_nt: TGTGCCAGCAGTTCCTACAGAGGATTAGCCAAAAACATTCAGTACTTC
cdr3_aa: CASSSYRGLAKNIQYF

clone_size: many
d_call: TRBD1
j_call: TRBJ2-7
v_call: TRBV7-8
cdr3_nt: TGTGCCAGCAGCCATCGGGACAGGGGAGTCTACGAGCAGTACTTC
cdr3_aa: CASSHRDRGVYEQYF

clone_size: many
d_call: TRBD2
j_call: TRBJ2-2
v_call: TRBV7-8
cdr3_nt: TGTGCCAGCAGCTTAGGAGGGACTACCACCGGGGAGCTGTTTTTT
cdr3_aa: CASSLGGTTTGELFF

clone_size: few
d_call: TRBD1
j_call: TRBJ1-2
v_call: TRBV7-6
cdr3_nt: TGTGCCAGCAGCCGGACAGGAGGGGAGGATGGCTACACCTTC
cdr3_aa: CASSRTGGEDGYTF

clone_size: few
d_call: NA
j_call: TRBJ1-1
v_call: TRBV12-3/TRBV12-4
cdr3_nt: TGTGCCAGCAGTTTAACCGACATTGGGACTGAAGCTTTCTTT
cdr3_aa: CASSLTDIGTEAFF

clone_size: NA
d_call: NA
j_call: TRBJ1-1
v_call: TRBV24-1
cdr3_nt: TGTGCCACCAGGGACAGCTTGAACACTGAAGCTTTCTTT
cdr3_aa: CATRDSLNTEAFF

clone_size: many
d_call: NA
j_call: TRBJ1-5
v_call: TRBV11-2
cdr3_nt: TGTGCCAGCAGCTTCCGCCAGGGCACGAATCAGCCCCAGCATTTT
cdr3_aa: CASSFRQGTNQPQHF